This T cell receptor (beta chain) comes out of a study of blood T cells in healthy people across ages. Study-level results: While age rose, TCR beta diversity per million T cells dropped in a roughly linear way. More naive CD4+ cells and higher diversity marked long-lived donors relative to aged donors.

The germline V gene has CDR1 SGHTA and CDR2 FQGNSA. V lost 6 bases and J lost 6, with 9 bases in between. This CDR3 contains 12 residues. Primers used in a second PCR of roughly 6 to 12 cycles were a sample-barcoded 5' primer and a J-beta primer mix. TCRdb reanalysed the 5' RACE reads using MiXCR and keeps one entry per CDR3 protein. This table has over 700,000 distinct CDR3 sequences, about 55% appearing once. The individuals who served as donors were healthy Caucasians living in Russia, aged roughly 6 to 95. Notes on this clonotype: Its antigen is not known.

Sequenced material: blood. The chain joins TRBV7-2 to TRBJ2-1; D is possibly TRBD2 (5 bases). The sequence was obtained from a man of 80 years or more in good health. CDR3 protein: CASRGGSNEQFF. For the CDR3, the DNA is TGTGCCAGCAGAGGAGGAAGCAATGAGCAGTTCTTC.